This TCR beta chain emerged from a study of blood T cell repertoires in COVID-19. Whole-study context: Acute and convalescent COVID-19 samples came from the United States, Italy and Spain. From T cells, B-cell-depleted T cells, or PBMCs came the material, which was cDNA or gDNA.

Germline CDR1 and CDR2: SGHDT and YYEEEE. V lost 1 base and J 4 bases, leaving 18 bases between the germline ends. The CDR3 is made up of 17 amino acids. The repertoire was sequenced with immunoSEQ multiplex PCR; TCRdb's copy has only in-frame clones and lacks some. This sample carries 25,000 to 35,000 clones, 75% to 90% of them seen once, and the ten largest clones take 7% to 8.5%. The sequencing input was peripheral blood. This chain joins TRBV5-6 and TRBJ1-3, with D hard to call. The sequence was obtained from a human donor in a cohort sampled during active COVID-19. The CDR3 sequence: CASSLRGDGGLGNTIYF. DNA of the CDR3: TGTGCCAGCAGCTTGCGGGGAGACGGCGGTCTAGGAAACACCATATATTTT.